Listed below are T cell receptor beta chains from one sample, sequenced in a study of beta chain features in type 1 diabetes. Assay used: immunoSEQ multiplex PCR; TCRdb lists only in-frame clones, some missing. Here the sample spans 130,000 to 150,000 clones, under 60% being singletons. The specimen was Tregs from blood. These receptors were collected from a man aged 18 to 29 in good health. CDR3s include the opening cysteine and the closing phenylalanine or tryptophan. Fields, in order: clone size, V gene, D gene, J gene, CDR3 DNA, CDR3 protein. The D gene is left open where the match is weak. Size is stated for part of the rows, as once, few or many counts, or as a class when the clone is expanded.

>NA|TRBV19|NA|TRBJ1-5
TGTGCCAGTAGTATACGGGGGGACGGACAGCCCCAGCATTTT
CASSIRGDGQPQHF
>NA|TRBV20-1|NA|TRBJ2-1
TGCAGTGCTGGGTGGGCCGGGAGGCAGTTCTTC
CSAGWAGRQFF
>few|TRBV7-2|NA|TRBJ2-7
TGTGCCAGCAGCTTGAGGACAGCCGACGAGCAGTACTTC
CASSLRTADEQYF
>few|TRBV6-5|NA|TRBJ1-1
TGTGCCAGCAGCCACTTGGCGGGGGGGGCCACTGAAGCTTTCTTT
CASSHLAGGATEAFF
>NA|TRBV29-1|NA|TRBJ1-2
TGCAGCGTTTCCGACCCGAGGGACTATGGCTACACCTTC
CSVSDPRDYGYTF
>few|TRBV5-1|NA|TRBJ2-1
TGCGCCAGCAGCTTGGTAGGGGGTGAGCAGTTCTTC
CASSLVGGEQFF
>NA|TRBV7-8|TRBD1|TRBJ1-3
TGTGCCAGCAGCTTAGTTGGCAGGGGGACAGTGAGCTCTGGAAACACCATATATTTT
CASSLVGRGTVSSGNTIYF
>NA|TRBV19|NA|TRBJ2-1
TGTGCCAGTAGTATAGGGACTGAGGTCTCTGAGCAGTTCTTC
CASSIGTEVSEQFF
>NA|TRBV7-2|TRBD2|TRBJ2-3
TGTGCCAGCAGCTTACTAGGCCTAGCGGGGGGTACAGATACGCAGTATTTT
CASSLLGLAGGTDTQYF
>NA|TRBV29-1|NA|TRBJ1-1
TGCAGCGTAGAAACGGTTCCCGGCACTGAAGCTTTCTTT
CSVETVPGTEAFF
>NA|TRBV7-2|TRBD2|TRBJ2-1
TGTGCCAGCAGTCTTAGCGGGAGCTCCTACAATGAGCAGTTCTTC
CASSLSGSSYNEQFF
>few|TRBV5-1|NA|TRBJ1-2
TGCGCCAGCAGCTTGCGCCCAGACAGGAACTATGGCTACACCTTC
CASSLRPDRNYGYTF
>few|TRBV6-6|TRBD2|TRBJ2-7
TGTGCCAGCAGTCGTTACTCCCCCGGGGGGGTCCTGATGCAGTACTTC
CASSRYSPGGVLMQYF
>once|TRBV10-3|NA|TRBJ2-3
TGTGCCACTTTACGGGGGAAAAGCGGGTTGAACACAGATACGCAGTATTTT
CATLRGKSGLNTDTQYF
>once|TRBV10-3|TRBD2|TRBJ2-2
TGTGCCATCGGGAGCGGGAGCACCGGGGAGCTGTTTTTT
CAIGSGSTGELFF
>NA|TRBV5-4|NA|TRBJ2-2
TGTGCCAGCGGGCGGGGCCAGACGACCGGGGAGCTGTTTTTT
CASGRGQTTGELFF
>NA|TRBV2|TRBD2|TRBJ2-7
TGTGCCAGCAGTGAAGAACTAGCGGCACGTGGGCAGTACTTC
CASSEELAARGQYF
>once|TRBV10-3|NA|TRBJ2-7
TGTGCCATCAGTGAAGAGGCAGGGAACGAGCAGTACTTC
CAISEEAGNEQYF
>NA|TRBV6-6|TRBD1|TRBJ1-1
TGTGCCAGCAGTTTCGACAGGGGGGCTTTCTTT
CASSFDRGAFF
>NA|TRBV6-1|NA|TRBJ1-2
TGTGCCAGCAGTGAGCGAAGTTACCATGGCTACACCTTC
CASSERSYHGYTF
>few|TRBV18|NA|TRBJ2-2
TGTGCCAGCTCACCATATAGGAACACCGGGGAGCTGTTTTTT
CASSPYRNTGELFF
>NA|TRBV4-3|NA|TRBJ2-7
TGCGCCAGCAGCCAGGTGCCGAGAGCCTACGAGCAGTACTTC
CASSQVPRAYEQYF
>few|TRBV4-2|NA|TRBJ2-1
TGTGCCAGCAGCCAAGATCCCAGGACAAGCTCCTACAATGAGCAGTTCTTC
CASSQDPRTSSYNEQFF
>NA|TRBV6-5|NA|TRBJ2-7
TGTGCCAGCAGACTAGGACTCTTTACCTACGAGCAGTACTTC
CASRLGLFTYEQYF
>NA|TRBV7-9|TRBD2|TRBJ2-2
TGTGCCAGCAGCTTCCTAGCGGGAGTCACCGGGGAGCTGTTTTTT
CASSFLAGVTGELFF
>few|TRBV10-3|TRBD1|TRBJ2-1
TGTGCCAGCCGCGGACAGGGGAATGAGCAGTTCTTC
CASRGQGNEQFF
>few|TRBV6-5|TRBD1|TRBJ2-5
TGTGCCAGCAGTTACTCGAGAGGGGGCCCAGGGACCCAGTACTTC
CASSYSRGGPGTQYF
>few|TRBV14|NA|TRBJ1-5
TGTGCCAGCAGCCAAGATCTCGGTCAGCCCCAGCATTTT
CASSQDLGQPQHF
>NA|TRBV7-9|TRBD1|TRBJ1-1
TGTGCCAGCAGCTTAGGCGGACAGGGGAAGACTGAAGCTTTCTTT
CASSLGGQGKTEAFF
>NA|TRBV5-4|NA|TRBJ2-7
TGTGCCAGCAGCTTAACCGGGACTGGCTACGAGCAGTACTTC
CASSLTGTGYEQYF
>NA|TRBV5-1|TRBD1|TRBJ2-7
TGCGCCAGCAGCTCAGTCCCGGGACAGGGGCAATACTTC
CASSSVPGQGQYF
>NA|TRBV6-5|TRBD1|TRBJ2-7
TGTGCCAGCAGCTCCCAGTCGGCAGGGGGCAACGAGCAGTACTTC
CASSSQSAGGNEQYF
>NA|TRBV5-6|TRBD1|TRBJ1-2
TGTGCCAGCAGCTTGGTAGGGGGCGGCTACACCTTC
CASSLVGGGYTF
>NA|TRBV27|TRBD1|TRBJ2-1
TGTGCCAGCAGTCCGTGGGACAGGGTAGTCGATGAGCAGTTCTTC
CASSPWDRVVDEQFF
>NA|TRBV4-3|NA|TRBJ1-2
TGCGCCAGCAGCCAAGGGGGGGACCGTGGCTACACCTTC
CASSQGGDRGYTF
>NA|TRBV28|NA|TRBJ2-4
TGTGCCAGCAGTTCCAGCGGTAGAGCCAAAAACATTCAGTACTTC
CASSSSGRAKNIQYF
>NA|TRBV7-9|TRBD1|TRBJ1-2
TGTGCCAGCAGGTCGACAGGGGCGGGCTATGGCTACACCTTC
CASRSTGAGYGYTF
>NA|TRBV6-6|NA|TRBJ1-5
TGTGCCAGCAGTTACCTGGGGGGGGAGTTAAATCAGCCCCAGCATTTT
CASSYLGGELNQPQHF
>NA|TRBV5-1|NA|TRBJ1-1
TGCGCCAGCAGCTTCCGGGACACGCATGCGACTGAAGCTTTCTTT
CASSFRDTHATEAFF
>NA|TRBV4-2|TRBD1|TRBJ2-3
TGTGCCAGCAGCACACGACAGGGGACAGATACGCAGTATTTT
CASSTRQGTDTQYF
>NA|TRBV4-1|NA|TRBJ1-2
TGCGCCAGCAGCCAAGAGACAATCCGCTATGGCTACACCTTC
CASSQETIRYGYTF
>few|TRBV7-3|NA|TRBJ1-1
TGTGCCAGCAGCCCCCAGGGTAACACTGAAGCTTTCTTT
CASSPQGNTEAFF
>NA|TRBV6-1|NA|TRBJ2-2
TGTGCCAGTTCCGGCGGGTTTGGGGCCGGGGAGCTGTTTTTT
CASSGGFGAGELFF
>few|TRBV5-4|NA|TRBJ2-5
TGTGCCAGCAGCTTGGACAGGGTTAGGGGCCAAGAGACCCAGTACTTC
CASSLDRVRGQETQYF
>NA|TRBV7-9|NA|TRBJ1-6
TGTGCCAGCAGCTCGGAGAATTCACCCCTCCACTTT
CASSSENSPLHF
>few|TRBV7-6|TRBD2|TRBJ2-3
TGTGCCAGCAGCTTAGTGCGGGGGGCCCTACTTAGCACAGATACGCAGTATTTT
CASSLVRGALLSTDTQYF
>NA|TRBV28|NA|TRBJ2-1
TGTGCCAGCAGTTTGGAACAGGTTAAGCAGTTCTTC
CASSLEQVKQFF
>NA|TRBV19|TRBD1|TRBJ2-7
TGTGCCAGTAGAAGGACAGGCCTGGGGCCCTACGAGCAGTACTTC
CASRRTGLGPYEQYF
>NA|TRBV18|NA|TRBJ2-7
TGTGCCAGCTCACCAGAAAGGGGATCCTACGAGCAGTACTTC
CASSPERGSYEQYF
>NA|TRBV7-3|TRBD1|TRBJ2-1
TGTGCCAGCAGCCCCAGGGGGTCAATTGAGCAGTTCTTC
CASSPRGSIEQFF
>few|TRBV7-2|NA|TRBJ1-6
TGTGCCAGCAGTGGAGGGTACTATTCACCCCTCCACTTT
CASSGGYYSPLHF
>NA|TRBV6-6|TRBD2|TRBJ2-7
TGTGCCAGCAGAGCTAGCGGGCACGAGCAGTACTTC
CASRASGHEQYF
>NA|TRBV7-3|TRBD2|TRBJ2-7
TGTGCCAGCACTCCAATAGGGGAGCGGGGCAGATACGAGCAGTACTTC
CASTPIGERGRYEQYF